A selection of T cell receptor beta chains follows, all from one sample in a study of technical replicates of blood from a few donors. The repertoire was sequenced with immunoSEQ multiplex PCR; TCRdb's copy has only in-frame clones and lacks some. The sample records almost 70,000 clones, roughly nine tenths being singletons. The sequencing sample was made of T cells isolated from PBMCs. The receptor set was obtained from a human donor in good health. Both conserved end residues are part of each CDR3. D genes are given only for firm matches. Clone size is shown for a subset of rows, as once, few, many or a class of expanded clone.

v_call: TRBV9
clone_size: .
d_call: TRBD2
cdr3_aa: CASSYRTSGSLGGQFF

v_call: TRBV6-5
clone_size: once
d_call: TRBD2
cdr3_aa: CASRASSGIYNEQFF

v_call: TRBV9
clone_size: .
d_call: TRBD2
cdr3_aa: CASSVELAGGRQYF

v_call: TRBV6-6
clone_size: .
d_call: .
cdr3_aa: CASSYSSGPYEQYF

v_call: TRBV7-9
clone_size: .
d_call: TRBD1
cdr3_aa: CASSEGQYNEQFF

v_call: TRBV7-9
clone_size: .
d_call: .
cdr3_aa: CASSIRQDTGELFF

v_call: TRBV28
clone_size: .
d_call: .
cdr3_aa: CASSSGYRRETQYF

v_call: TRBV7-2
clone_size: .
d_call: TRBD2
cdr3_aa: CASSSTAGGYEQFF

v_call: TRBV11-3
clone_size: .
d_call: TRBD1
cdr3_aa: CASSLGTGQETQYF

v_call: TRBV28
clone_size: .
d_call: TRBD1
cdr3_aa: CASSFLGQGAYYGYTF

v_call: TRBV6-8
clone_size: .
d_call: TRBD1
cdr3_aa: CASSYEGQGEFQETQYF

v_call: TRBV7-9
clone_size: .
d_call: .
cdr3_aa: CASSLGVQGMNTEAFF

v_call: TRBV15
clone_size: .
d_call: TRBD1
cdr3_aa: CATSRAPGTGLGYTF

v_call: TRBV7-9
clone_size: .
d_call: TRBD2
cdr3_aa: CASSFVTRGGNEQFF

v_call: TRBV29-1
clone_size: .
d_call: .
cdr3_aa: CSVEDVGGDEQFF

v_call: TRBV6-5
clone_size: .
d_call: .
cdr3_aa: CASTSGYTIYF

v_call: TRBV6-5
clone_size: .
d_call: .
cdr3_aa: CASSYSITGSGEQFF

v_call: TRBV2
clone_size: once
d_call: .
cdr3_aa: CASTREWGSREKLFF

v_call: TRBV19
clone_size: .
d_call: .
cdr3_aa: CASSIKNRASNTEAFF

v_call: TRBV2
clone_size: .
d_call: .
cdr3_aa: CASRRGVAKNIQYF

v_call: TRBV9
clone_size: .
d_call: TRBD2
cdr3_aa: CASTRSTSGMVGELFF

v_call: TRBV5-6
clone_size: .
d_call: TRBD1
cdr3_aa: CASSRTTGGRNEQYF

v_call: TRBV5-6
clone_size: .
d_call: .
cdr3_aa: CASSFGEKLFF

v_call: TRBV9
clone_size: .
d_call: .
cdr3_aa: CASSVAGEARSGGYTF

v_call: TRBV5-1
clone_size: .
d_call: TRBD2
cdr3_aa: CASSWGSGGAYEQYF

v_call: TRBV6-5
clone_size: .
d_call: .
cdr3_aa: CASSWGTTEAFF

v_call: TRBV7-3
clone_size: .
d_call: TRBD1
cdr3_aa: CASSPLGGMNTEAFF

v_call: TRBV18
clone_size: .
d_call: .
cdr3_aa: CASSPSGTDTQYF

v_call: TRBV6-5
clone_size: .
d_call: .
cdr3_aa: CASNGAGELFF

v_call: TRBV5-5
clone_size: .
d_call: TRBD2
cdr3_aa: CASSLNVAGVGETQYF

v_call: TRBV30
clone_size: .
d_call: .
cdr3_aa: CAWTPYPGGRGADTQYF

v_call: TRBV9
clone_size: .
d_call: TRBD2
cdr3_aa: CASSVTSGLAYNEQFF

v_call: TRBV7-3
clone_size: .
d_call: TRBD1
cdr3_aa: CASSLATGGEQYF

v_call: TRBV7-9
clone_size: .
d_call: .
cdr3_aa: CASSLGGSLVYNEQFF

v_call: TRBV7-2
clone_size: once
d_call: .
cdr3_aa: CASSFIGPRGNEQYF

v_call: TRBV11-1
clone_size: .
d_call: TRBD1
cdr3_aa: CASSPTGRANSYEQYF

v_call: TRBV28
clone_size: .
d_call: TRBD2
cdr3_aa: CASTPSGRRLNEQFF